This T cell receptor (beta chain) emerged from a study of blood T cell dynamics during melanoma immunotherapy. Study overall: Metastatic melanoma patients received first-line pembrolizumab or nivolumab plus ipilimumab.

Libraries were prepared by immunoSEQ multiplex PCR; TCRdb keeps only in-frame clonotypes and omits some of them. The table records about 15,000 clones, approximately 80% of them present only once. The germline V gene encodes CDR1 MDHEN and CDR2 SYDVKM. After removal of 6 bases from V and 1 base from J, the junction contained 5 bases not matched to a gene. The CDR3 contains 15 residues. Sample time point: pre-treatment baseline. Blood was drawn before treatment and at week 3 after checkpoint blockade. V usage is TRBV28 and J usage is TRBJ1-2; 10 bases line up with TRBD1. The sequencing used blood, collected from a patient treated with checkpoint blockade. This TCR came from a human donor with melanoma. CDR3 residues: CASRDRTGGNYGYTF. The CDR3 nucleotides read TGTGCCAGCAGGGACCGGACAGGGGGTAACTATGGCTACACCTTC.